Listed below are T cell receptor beta chains from one sample, sequenced in a study of blood T cell repertoires in COVID-19. Here immunoSEQ multiplex PCR was the method, and the copy in TCRdb shows in-frame clones only, minus some. The sample includes 200,000 to 250,000 clones, roughly 84% of them seen just once. Sequenced input: PBMCs or T cells enriched from blood (not recorded which). The receptors were sampled from a woman in her forties who had recovered from COVID-19. The CDR3 runs from the conserved cysteine through the conserved F or W. The order of the fields is J gene, D gene, V gene, clone size, CDR3 protein, CDR3 DNA. The D gene is left open where the match is weak. Clone size is stated in some rows and not others, as once, few, many or a class when expanded.

TRBJ1-2,TRBD1,TRBV4-2,once,CASSQAKGAYTF,TGTGCCAGCAGCCAAGCTAAGGGGGCCTACACCTTC
TRBJ2-5,-,TRBV5-1,-,CASSAQGETQYF,TGCGCCAGCAGCGCCCAGGGGGAGACCCAGTACTTC
TRBJ2-1,TRBD2,TRBV19,-,CASSIPGTSGTNEQFF,TGTGCCAGTAGTATTCCTGGGACTAGCGGGACGAATGAGCAGTTCTTC
TRBJ2-1,-,TRBV7-2,-,CASSFGDEQFF,TGTGCCAGCAGCTTCGGTGATGAGCAGTTCTTC
TRBJ1-4,-,TRBV11-2,-,CASSFVGPEKLFF,TGTGCCAGCAGCTTCGTGGGGCCTGAAAAACTGTTTTTT
TRBJ2-1,TRBD2,TRBV18,-,CASSPGTSGTYNEQFF,TGTGCCAGCTCACCAGGGACTAGCGGGACCTACAATGAGCAGTTCTTC
TRBJ2-5,TRBD2,TRBV18,-,CASSPPSGQETQYF,TGTGCCAGCTCCCCCCCTAGCGGCCAAGAGACCCAGTACTTC
TRBJ1-1,-,TRBV2,-,CASIEGQLNTEAFF,TGTGCCAGCATCGAAGGACAGTTAAACACTGAAGCTTTCTTT
TRBJ1-5,-,TRBV6-1,-,CASSGLRGGSNQPQHF,TGTGCCAGCAGTGGCCTAAGGGGGGGTAGCAATCAGCCCCAGCATTTT
TRBJ2-7,TRBD1,TRBV18,-,CASSPPGTGNRGEQYF,TGTGCCAGCTCACCACCAGGGACAGGGAACCGTGGGGAGCAGTACTTC
TRBJ2-6,TRBD2,TRBV27,-,CASSSPGGGSLSGANVLTF,TGTGCCAGCAGCAGCCCCGGGGGGGGATCTCTCTCTGGGGCCAACGTCCTGACTTTC
TRBJ1-1,TRBD1,TRBV5-1,-,CASSPAWDRMNTEAFF,TGCGCCAGCAGCCCAGCCTGGGACAGAATGAACACTGAAGCTTTCTTT
TRBJ2-5,TRBD2,TRBV9,-,CASSDPLVAGVETQYF,TGTGCCAGCAGCGATCCCCTCGTAGCGGGAGTCGAGACCCAGTACTTC
TRBJ2-7,-,TRBV4-2,-,CASSQDSFGKQYF,TGTGCCAGCAGCCAAGACTCCTTCGGGAAGCAGTACTTC
TRBJ2-1,TRBD2,TRBV5-1,-,CASSGTSGASYNEQFF,TGCGCCAGCAGCGGGACTAGCGGAGCCTCCTACAATGAGCAGTTCTTC
TRBJ2-3,-,TRBV5-1,-,CASSSYGGNIDTQYF,TGCGCCAGCAGCTCGTACGGCGGGAATATAGATACGCAGTATTTT
TRBJ1-5,-,TRBV2,-,CASTGRGFGNQPQHF,TGTGCCAGCACGGGGAGGGGATTCGGCAATCAGCCCCAGCATTTT
TRBJ2-1,TRBD2,TRBV7-3,-,CASSPSGFNEQFF,TGTGCCAGCAGTCCTAGCGGATTCAATGAGCAGTTCTTC
TRBJ1-4,TRBD1,TRBV7-9,-,CASSPGQDEKLFF,TGTGCCAGCAGCCCCGGACAGGATGAAAAACTGTTTTTT
TRBJ2-3,-,TRBV20-1,-,CSAAEDTQYF,TGCAGTGCCGCGGAGGATACGCAGTATTTT
TRBJ2-1,TRBD2,TRBV10-3,-,CAISALAGGSYNEQFF,TGTGCCATCAGTGCCTTAGCGGGAGGCTCCTACAATGAGCAGTTCTTC
TRBJ2-1,-,TRBV9,-,CASSGTSIPSNEQFF,TGTGCCAGCAGCGGTACTAGCATCCCTTCCAATGAGCAGTTCTTC
TRBJ2-2,-,TRBV4-2,-,CASSQPPLETGELFF,TGTGCCAGCAGCCAACCTCCCTTAGAGACCGGGGAGCTGTTTTTT
TRBJ2-3,TRBD2,TRBV19,-,CASDSGRASDTQYF,TGTGCCAGTGATAGCGGGAGGGCTTCAGATACGCAGTATTTT
TRBJ1-6,-,TRBV7-2,-,CASSLGIGQLYNSPLHF,TGTGCCAGCAGCTTAGGTATCGGACAGCTTTATAATTCACCCCTCCACTTT
TRBJ2-7,-,TRBV19,-,CASRSSGSRSYEQYF,TGTGCCAGTAGGAGTAGTGGGAGCCGCTCCTACGAGCAGTACTTC
TRBJ2-3,-,TRBV7-2,-,CASSFTGSDSTDTQYF,TGTGCCAGCAGCTTCACGGGTAGCGATAGCACAGATACGCAGTATTTT
TRBJ2-1,TRBD2,TRBV7-2,-,CASSSRSGRGPYNEQFF,TGTGCCAGCAGTTCGAGGAGCGGGAGGGGCCCCTACAATGAGCAGTTCTTC
TRBJ1-2,-,TRBV30,-,CAWTRSASYGYTF,TGTGCCTGGACTCGCAGTGCTAGCTATGGCTACACCTTC
TRBJ2-3,TRBD2,TRBV27,-,CASSLFGRRFLAGGLDTQYF,TGTGCCAGCAGTTTATTCGGCAGGAGATTTCTAGCGGGAGGGCTGGATACGCAGTATTTT
TRBJ1-5,TRBD1,TRBV27,-,CASSPAGGGQPQHF,TGTGCCAGCAGTCCCGCAGGGGGCGGTCAGCCCCAGCATTTT
TRBJ2-7,-,TRBV10-3,-,CAITQSGSHYEQYF,TGTGCCATCACCCAGAGCGGTTCCCACTACGAGCAGTACTTC
TRBJ2-2,-,TRBV11-3,-,CASSPKQGRANTGELFF,TGTGCCAGCAGTCCTAAACAGGGAAGGGCGAACACCGGGGAGCTGTTTTTT
TRBJ2-5,-,TRBV5-1,-,CASSGRPQETQYF,TGCGCCAGCAGTGGCAGGCCACAAGAGACCCAGTACTTC
TRBJ2-5,-,TRBV11-2,-,CASSLQEIETQYF,TGTGCCAGCAGCCTCCAGGAAATAGAGACCCAGTACTTC
TRBJ1-4,-,TRBV19,-,CASSIDRAEKLFF,TGTGCCAGTAGTATAGATCGCGCAGAAAAACTGTTTTTT
TRBJ1-1,TRBD1,TRBV28,-,CASSFGQNRGNTEAFF,TGTGCCAGCAGTTTTGGCCAGAACAGGGGAAACACTGAAGCTTTCTTT
TRBJ2-5,TRBD1,TRBV11-2,-,CASSTLFDRGGTQYF,TGTGCCAGCAGCACCCTATTTGACAGGGGGGGGACCCAGTACTTC
TRBJ2-1,-,TRBV3-1/TRBV3-2,-,CASSQGDSRDNEQFF,TGTGCCAGCAGCCAAGGAGACTCCCGGGACAATGAGCAGTTCTTC
TRBJ2-7,-,TRBV28,-,CASSTHSRSYEQYF,TGTGCCAGCAGTACCCACAGCCGGTCCTACGAGCAGTACTTC
TRBJ2-3,-,TRBV11-1,few,CASSSSPGDTQYF,TGTGCCAGCAGCTCTTCCCCGGGAGATACGCAGTATTTT
TRBJ1-1,-,TRBV6-2/TRBV6-3,-,CASSTGTLMNTEAFF,TGTGCCAGCAGTACCGGGACTTTGATGAACACTGAAGCTTTCTTT
TRBJ2-1,-,TRBV7-2,-,CASSFIAVDNEQFF,TGTGCCAGCAGCTTTATAGCAGTCGACAATGAGCAGTTCTTC
TRBJ1-2,-,TRBV27,-,CASSSVGGVYGYTF,TGTGCCAGCAGCTCCGTGGGAGGGGTATATGGCTACACCTTC
TRBJ1-5,-,TRBV7-9,-,CASSLTESNQPQHF,TGTGCCAGCAGCTTGACAGAGAGCAATCAGCCCCAGCATTTT
TRBJ1-6,-,TRBV7-2,once,CASSLTFPSPLHF,TGTGCCAGCAGCCTAACCTTTCCTTCACCCCTCCACTTT